These 10 T cell receptor beta chains came from one sample sequenced in a study of blood T cell repertoires in COVID-19. Using immunoSEQ multiplex PCR, the repertoire was profiled, and TCRdb retains in-frame clones only, with some absent. The sample shows over 200,000 clones, approximately 84% of them seen only once. Sequenced: peripheral blood. The receptors originated from a man in his fifties or sixties with active or convalescent COVID-19.

J is TRBJ1-2 and V is TRBV29-1; TRBD1 is a possible D gene (5 bases). The CDR3 length is 11 residues. Germline values: CDR1 SQVTM, CDR2 ANQGSEA. V was clipped by 6 bases and J by 9 bases, with 14 bases between them. The CDR3 sequence is CSVDTGVRYTF. The CDR3 bases are TGCAGCGTGGATACAGGCGTCCGCTACACCTTC.

The V gene is TRBV7-8, the J gene TRBJ2-1; D gene ambiguous. The V gene's germline CDR1 is SGHVS and CDR2 FQNEAQ. The CDR3 consists of 12 residues. With 2 bases removed from V and 8 bases from J, the gap between germline ends came to 7 bases. CDR3 sequence reads: CASSLSTDEQFF. CDR3 DNA: TGTGCCAGCAGCTTAAGTACGGATGAGCAGTTCTTC.

V is TRBV7-2 and J is TRBJ1-5, with D possibly TRBD1 on 6 matching bases. The CDR3 contains 14 residues. Germline assignment: CDR1 SGHTA and CDR2 FQGNSA. Trimming removed 5 bases from V and 7 bases from J, with 15 bases in between. The CDR3 bases are TGTGCCAGCAGCCAAGGGGGGGCGGGACAGCCCCAGCATTTT. It encodes CASSQGGAGQPQHF.

The V call is TRBV10-1, the J call TRBJ2-1; 8 bases fit TRBD2. The V gene's germline CDR1 is WNHNN and CDR2 SYGVQD (reference sequence). This CDR3 spans 19 amino acids. V was pared by 4 bases and J by 0 bases, with 14 bases of the junction left unmatched. CDR3 coding DNA: TGCGCCAGCAGTGCCCGGGACGGAGTAGCGGGGAACTCCTACAATGAGCAGTTCTTC. Residues: CASSARDGVAGNSYNEQFF.

The chain uses TRBV30 and TRBJ2-4; 12 positions match TRBD2. Germline V gene lookup returns CDR1 GTSNPN and CDR2 SVGIG (reference sequence). The CDR3 loop spans 15 amino acids. The ends lost 1 base at V and 10 bases at J; junction bases unmatched: 8. The chain's CDR3 is CAWSAASGGARIQYF. The DNA of the CDR3 is TGTGCCTGGAGTGCCGCTAGCGGGGGGGCGAGGATTCAGTACTTC.

This clone was found many times. The DNA of the CDR3 is TGTGCCAGCAGCTTGGGCACTCGGGTCCTCTCCTACGAGCAGTACTTC. It translates to CASSLGTRVLSYEQYF. J is TRBJ2-7 and V is TRBV5-6; no reliable D call. The CDR3 covers 16 residues. V was trimmed by 0 bases and J by 0 bases, leaving 13 bases between them. Germline CDR1 reads SGHDT; CDR2 reads YYEEEE.

This sequence joins TRBV30 and TRBJ1-6; D is perhaps TRBD1 (5 bases). The CDR3 sequence is 14 residues long. V dropped 2 bases and J dropped 6 bases, with 11 bases sitting between them. In germline, CDR1 is GTSNPN, CDR2 SVGIG (reference sequence). The CDR3 DNA follows: TGTGCCTGGAGTTTGCAGGGTGGTAATTCACCCCTCCACTTT. Amino acid sequence: CAWSLQGGNSPLHF.

The genes are TRBV9 and TRBJ2-3, with 10 bases that match TRBD2. CDR1 is SGDLS and CDR2 is YYNGEE in the germline V gene. The CDR3 spans 15 residues. The J segment lost 3 bases and the V segment lost 3 bases, leaving 4 bases of the junction unmatched. The CDR3 region has the DNA TGTGCCAGCAGCGCCTTAGCGGGGGGTACAGATACGCAGTATTTT. Its protein product is CASSALAGGTDTQYF.

The rearrangement links TRBV5-1 to TRBJ2-6; 7 nucleotides align to TRBD1. Germline V CDR1 and CDR2: SGHRS, YFSETQ. With 3 bases clipped from V and 2 bases from J, the junction kept 5 bases outside the gene matches. The CDR3 is made up of 16 amino acids. Here the CDR3 reads CASSSTTGAGANVLTF. The CDR3 DNA is TGCGCCAGCAGCTCCACTACAGGGGCTGGGGCCAACGTCCTGACTTTC.

This chain links TRBV6-5 with TRBJ2-7; 9 nucleotides align to TRBD1. CDR1 is MNHEY and CDR2 is SVGAGI in the germline V gene. V trimming: 2 bases; J trimming: 0 bases; junction bases outside the gene matches: 2. The length of the CDR3 is 15 residues. For the CDR3, the DNA is TGTGCCAGCAGTTACGAACAGGGGGCCTCCTACGAGCAGTACTTC. This sequence encodes CASSYEQGASYEQYF.